These 6 T cell receptor beta chains were all obtained from the same sample, sequenced in a study of blood T cell repertoires in COVID-19. Some clones are missing from TCRdb's copy, which holds only in-frame ones; the method was immunoSEQ multiplex PCR. The data show 200,000 to 300,000 clones, 70% to 90% seen once. Sequenced: peripheral blood. The origin of the receptors is a man younger than 40 with active or convalescent COVID-19.

CDR3: CAWSVNRAGGYTF. The CDR3 DNA reads TGTGCCTGGAGTGTAAACAGGGCGGGCGGCTACACCTTC. The chain carries TRBV30 and TRBJ1-2; the D gene is possibly TRBD1 (6 bases). CDR1 GTSNPN and CDR2 SVGIG come from the germline V gene (reference sequence). The CDR3 extends over 13 amino acids. The V gene lost 0 bases and the J gene lost 8 bases, with 13 bases spanning the gap.

The chain employs TRBV15 and TRBJ1-6; D is uncertain. There are 14 residues in the CDR3. The V end lost 6 bases, the J end lost 5 bases, and 11 bases lay between the germline ends. Germline CDR1 LNHNV, CDR2 YYDKDF (reference sequence). This CDR3 reads CATRAEGDNSPLHF. The CDR3, as DNA: TGTGCCACCAGAGCGGAGGGAGATAATTCACCCCTCCACTTT.

The chain's CDR3 is CASSQDGRGGNGYTF. The CDR3 DNA reads TGTGCCAGCAGCCAAGATGGCAGGGGAGGGAATGGCTACACCTTC. The V and J genes are TRBV3-1 (or the pseudogene TRBV3-2) and TRBJ1-2; tentative D call: TRBD1 (6 bases). The ends were cut back, 0 bases at V and 6 bases at J, with 14 bases in the middle. CDR3 length: 15 amino acids. From germline, CDR1 is LGHDT and CDR2 YNNKEL (reference sequence).

CDR3 DNA: TGTGCCAGCAGTTTTGCAGGGGCGGCTGAAAAACTGTTTTTT. Translating it yields CASSFAGAAEKLFF. The V gene is TRBV6-5, the J gene TRBJ1-4; a possible D gene is TRBD1 (6 bases). V lost 4 bases and J 7 bases, leaving 13 bases between the germline ends. The CDR3 loop spans 14 amino acids. The germline CDR1 and CDR2 sequences are MNHEY and SVGAGI.

V and J are TRBV18 and TRBJ1-6; 7 bases fit TRBD1. Germline trimming cut 3 bases from V and 6 bases from J; bases unmatched to any gene: 5. The CDR3 is 15 amino acids. Germline CDR1 KGHSH, CDR2 LQKENI. CDR3 sequence reads: CASSPRTGSNSPLHF. The CDR3 bases are TGTGCCAGCTCACCTAGGACAGGAAGTAATTCACCCCTCCACTTT.

This chain connects TRBV7-2 to TRBJ2-2, with D possibly matching TRBD2 (6 bases). The germline gives CDR1 SGHTA, CDR2 FQGNSA. This CDR3 is 17 amino acids long. V lost 5 bases and J 0 bases, leaving 16 bases between the germline ends. CDR3 in amino acids: CASSHQLAVSNTGELFF. DNA of the CDR3: TGTGCCAGCAGCCACCAACTAGCAGTCTCGAACACCGGGGAGCTGTTTTTT.